These 26 T cell receptor beta chains share one sample of origin, sequenced in a study of T cells after posttransplantation cyclophosphamide. This table comes from immunoSEQ multiplex PCR, and its TCRdb copy is limited to in-frame clones, with some not included. The data show about 22,000 clones, more than 80% seen once. Sampled 1 year posttransplant, controls received myeloablative marrow transplants, methotrexate and a calcineurin inhibitor. Sequencing used PBMCs, obtained after an allogeneic stem cell transplant with a calcineurin inhibitor and methotrexate. The receptors stem from a female patient between 50 and 60 years old who received an allogeneic stem cell transplant from an unrelated donor, was CMV-positive, and had chronic GVHD only. Some T cells could come from the graft donor.

The V call is TRBV10-2, the J call TRBJ1-2, with D hard to call. V lost 3 bases and J lost 8, with 13 bases in between. This CDR3 is built from 13 residues. The germline gives CDR1 WSHSY, CDR2 SAAADI. CDR3 DNA: TGCGCCAGCAGTGACACCCCCCGAGGGGGCTACACCTTC. This encodes CASSDTPRGGYTF.

J is TRBJ2-2 and V is TRBV18; TRBD2 might be the D (5 bases). Germline CDR1 is KGHSH and CDR2 is LQKENI. The CDR3 loop spans 16 amino acids. The V end was cut by 0 bases, the J end by 2 bases, with 10 bases between. The DNA of the CDR3 is TGTGCCAGCTCACCACCCGGGAACCTTAACACCGGGGAGCTGTTTTTT. Amino acids: CASSPPGNLNTGELFF. The entire variable domain, with the rest obtained from reference TRBV18 and TRBJ2-2, is as follows: NAGVMQNPRHLVRRRGQEARLRCSPMKGHSHVYWYRQLPEEGLKFMVYLQKENIIDESGMPKERFSAEFPKEGPSILRIQQVVRGDSAAYFCASSPPGNLNTGELFFGEGSRLTVL.

This clone was seen more than once but under ten times. V and J are TRBV28 and TRBJ1-1; the D is unclear. Germline CDR1 and CDR2: MDHEN and SYDVKM. The CDR3 extends over 13 amino acids. V was cut by 6 bases and J by 8 bases, with 16 bases left in between. The CDR3 bases are TGTGCCAGCAGGGAAAATGGATGGGAGGAAGCTTTCTTT. It yields the protein CASRENGWEEAFF.

The rearrangement uses TRBV5-4 and TRBJ2-6; D perhaps matches TRBD1 (6 bases). The CDR3 is 17 amino acids. Trimming pared 0 bases from V and 1 base from J, leaving 11 bases between. The V gene's germline CDR1 is SGHNT and CDR2 YYREEE (reference sequence). In nucleotides, the CDR3 is TGTGCCAGCAGCTTGGCCTTAGGACAGTCTGGGGCCAACGTCCTGACTTTC. This gives the protein CASSLALGQSGANVLTF.

The rearrangement joins TRBV18 to TRBJ1-1, with 9 nucleotides matching TRBD1. This CDR3 has 15 residues. V shed 3 bases, J shed 3 bases, and the junction held 5 bases outside the gene matches. CDR1 and CDR2 (germline): KGHSH, LQKENI. CDR3 sequence: CASSPTGGGDTEAFF. CDR3 sequence (DNA): TGTGCCAGCTCACCCACAGGGGGCGGGGACACTGAAGCTTTCTTT. The complete variable domain, with remaining parts taken from reference TRBV18 and TRBJ1-1, reads NAGVMQNPRHLVRRRGQEARLRCSPMKGHSHVYWYRQLPEEGLKFMVYLQKENIIDESGMPKERFSAEFPKEGPSILRIQQVVRGDSAAYFCASSPTGGGDTEAFFGQGTRLTVV.

The rearrangement uses TRBV9 and TRBJ2-5; the D gene is possibly TRBD1 (6 bases). Judging by the DNA end, TRBJ2-7 fits better; the J call may be wrong. The germline V gene has CDR1 SGDLS and CDR2 YYNGEE. CDR3 size: 15 residues. The chain's CDR3 is CASSEGTHRTYEQYF. In DNA form, the CDR3 reads TGTGCCAGCAGCGAGGGGACACACCGAACCTACGAGCAGTACTTC.

The genes are TRBV18 and TRBJ1-1; 9 bases align to TRBD1. Trimming removed 6 bases from V and 4 bases from J; junction bases left unmatched: 18. The CDR3 runs to 18 residues. Germline V gene sequence: CDR1 KGHSH, CDR2 LQKENI. The CDR3 DNA reads as TGTGCCAGCTCGCTAAAGTTCGGGACAGGGCAGATGGGCACTGAAGCTTTCTTT. Translating gives CASSLKFGTGQMGTEAFF. Full variable domain (missing parts from reference TRBV18 and TRBJ1-1): NAGVMQNPRHLVRRRGQEARLRCSPMKGHSHVYWYRQLPEEGLKFMVYLQKENIIDESGMPKERFSAEFPKEGPSILRIQQVVRGDSAAYFCASSLKFGTGQMGTEAFFGQGTRLTVV.

The rearrangement uses TRBV6-6 and TRBJ2-7; 11 positions match TRBD1. The V and J ends lost 6 bases and 5 bases, in that order; junction bases with no gene match: 12. The germline V gene encodes CDR1 MNHNY and CDR2 SVGAGI (reference sequence). CDR3 length: 16 amino acids. The CDR3 sequence is CASRDFPGTGGHEQYF. In DNA, the CDR3 is TGTGCCAGCAGGGACTTCCCCGGGACAGGGGGGCACGAGCAGTACTTC.

The rearrangement links TRBV29-1 to TRBJ2-5, with D possibly matching TRBD1 (5 bases). CDR1 is SQVTM and CDR2 is ANQGSEA in the germline V gene. The length of the CDR3 is 14 residues. The ends were cut back, 7 bases at V and 0 bases at J, with 15 bases in the middle. CDR3 nucleotide sequence: TGCAGCGCTGACCCGGACACCTACCAAGAGACCCAGTACTTC. Protein sequence: CSADPDTYQETQYF.

This clone was seen only once. The V and J genes are TRBV19 and TRBJ1-1; 12 bases fit TRBD1. The CDR3 covers 17 residues. Germline trimming cut 6 bases from V and 4 bases from J; bases unmatched to any gene: 12. From germline, CDR1 is LNHDA and CDR2 SQIVND (reference sequence). Here the CDR3 reads CASRGWGQGASGTEAFF. The CDR3 DNA reads TGTGCCAGTAGAGGATGGGGACAGGGGGCATCGGGCACTGAAGCTTTCTTT.

The genes are TRBV7-2 and TRBJ2-7; D possibly corresponds to TRBD1 (5 bases). V was cut by 5 bases and J by 3 bases, with 11 bases left in between. This CDR3 spans 13 amino acids. Germline V lookup: CDR1 SGHTA, CDR2 FQGNSA. DNA of the CDR3: TGTGCCAGCAGCCCCACGCAGGGCTACGAGCAGTACTTC. It codes for CASSPTQGYEQYF.

This clone was detected a few times. The rearrangement links TRBV10-3 to TRBJ2-3; TRBD2 matches 10 bases. CDR1 and CDR2 from the germline V gene are ENHRY and SYGVKD. V trimming: 4 bases; J trimming: 4 bases; junction bases outside the gene matches: 5. The CDR3 totals 15 residues. CDR3 bases: TGTGCCATCAGTGTGGCTAGCGGGAGCGCAGATACGCAGTATTTT. Protein sequence: CAISVASGSADTQYF.

J is TRBJ2-2 and V is TRBV18; D may be TRBD2 (5 bases). In germline, CDR1 is KGHSH, CDR2 LQKENI. The ends were cut back, 0 bases at V and 7 bases at J, with 12 bases in the middle. CDR3 length: 15 amino acids. CDR3 loop: CASSPPSGVHGELFF. The CDR3 DNA follows: TGTGCCAGCTCACCACCATCCGGGGTGCACGGGGAGCTGTTTTTT. Full variable domain (missing parts from reference TRBV18 and TRBJ2-2): NAGVMQNPRHLVRRRGQEARLRCSPMKGHSHVYWYRQLPEEGLKFMVYLQKENIIDESGMPKERFSAEFPKEGPSILRIQQVVRGDSAAYFCASSPPSGVHGELFFGEGSRLTVL.

This clone was recorded a few times. This chain connects TRBV5-4 to TRBJ1-4; D is perhaps TRBD1 (5 bases). The ends were cut back, 4 bases at V and 0 bases at J, with 16 bases in the middle. Germline V gene data show CDR1 as SGHNT and CDR2 as YYREEE (reference sequence). This CDR3 is 17 amino acids long. CDR3 bases: TGTGCCAGCAGCGGAGCGACAGAGATCGCAACTAATGAAAAACTGTTTTTT. Its translation: CASSGATEIATNEKLFF.

The genes are TRBV7-2 and TRBJ2-1, with TRBD2 matching 14 bases. With V trimmed by 5 bases and J by 7 bases, 13 bases remained unmatched. Germline CDR1 is SGHTA and CDR2 is FQGNSA. The CDR3 extends over 18 amino acids. Written as DNA, the CDR3 is TGTGCCAGCAGCGAAAGACTAGCGGGAGGGGGGTCGGGGAATGAGCAGTTCTTC. Encoded protein: CASSERLAGGGSGNEQFF.

V and J are TRBV29-1 and TRBJ2-3, with TRBD1 identical over 7 bases. The V gene end was trimmed by 7 bases and the J gene end by 3 bases; junction bases not matched to a gene: 7. From germline, CDR1 is SQVTM and CDR2 ANQGSEA. There are 13 residues in the CDR3. The CDR3 spells CSARGTATDTQYF. DNA for the CDR3: TGCAGCGCCAGAGGGACAGCTACAGATACGCAGTATTTT.

A single count supports this clone. V usage is TRBV5-1 and J usage is TRBJ2-7; TRBD1 matches at 9 bases. The V and J ends lost 5 bases and 3 bases, in that order; junction bases with no gene match: 9. The CDR3 sequence is 15 residues long. Germline V gene data show CDR1 as SGHRS and CDR2 as YFSETQ. CDR3 protein: CASRAGQGYIYEQYF. CDR3 nucleotides: TGCGCCAGCAGAGCGGGACAGGGCTACATCTACGAGCAGTACTTC.

The CDR3 region has the DNA TGTGCCAGCAGAATAGCGGGAGGGCGATACAATGAGCAGTTCTTC. It codes for CASRIAGGRYNEQFF. The rearrangement links TRBV13 to TRBJ2-1; TRBD2 matches 11 bases. The V and J ends lost 6 bases and 4 bases, in that order; junction bases with no gene match: 5. The CDR3 has 15 residues. Germline V gives CDR1 PRHDT, CDR2 FYEKMQ (reference sequence). The variable domain in full, with the rest retrieved from reference TRBV13 and TRBJ2-1, is AAGVIQSPRHLIKEKRETATLKCYPIPRHDTVYWYQQGPGQDPQFLISFYEKMQSDKGSIPDRFSAQQFSDYHSELNMSSLELGDSALYFCASRIAGGRYNEQFFGPGTRLTVL.

Here the CDR3 reads CASSPPLVQTQYF. DNA of the CDR3: TGTGCCAGCTCACCACCGTTAGTGCAGACCCAGTACTTC. The V gene is TRBV18, the J gene TRBJ2-5, with D unclear. CDR3 length: 13 amino acids. V lost 0 bases, J lost 6 bases, and 8 bases lay in between. The germline gives CDR1 KGHSH, CDR2 LQKENI.

The chain is built from TRBV5-1 and TRBJ1-2; tentative D call: TRBD1 (6 bases). V lost 0 bases and J 7 bases, leaving 13 bases between the germline ends. The CDR3 sequence is 14 residues long. CDR1 is SGHRS, CDR2 YFSETQ, per germline. Here the CDR3 DNA reads TGCGCCAGCAGCTTGGCCCAGGGGTTCGGTGGCTACACCTTC. Amino acid sequence: CASSLAQGFGGYTF.

This clone was detected only a few times. This rearrangement joins TRBV7-9 to TRBJ1-3, with 8 bases matching TRBD1. The germline V gene encodes CDR1 SEHNR and CDR2 FQNEAQ (reference sequence). After removal of 6 bases from V and 2 bases from J, the junction contained 12 bases not matched to a gene. The CDR3 covers 17 residues. This CDR3 is CASRPRIPQGAGNTIYF. DNA of the CDR3: TGTGCCAGCAGGCCCAGAATTCCACAGGGGGCTGGAAACACCATATATTTT.

V is TRBV4-3 and J is TRBJ2-1, with D tentatively TRBD2 (5 bases). The germline V and J ends were trimmed by 1 base and 7 bases, with 14 bases remaining between them. CDR1 is LGHNA and CDR2 is YSLEER in the germline V gene. This CDR3 has 15 amino acids. The CDR3 DNA sequence: TGCGCCAGCAGCCAAGTAGCGCAGACGGGTAATGAGCAGTTCTTC. It specifies CASSQVAQTGNEQFF.

The CDR3 region is CASSSGGTSGRMDNEQFF. DNA of the CDR3: TGCGCCAGCAGCTCGGGGGGCACTAGCGGGAGGATGGACAATGAGCAGTTCTTC. The chain recombines TRBV5-1 with TRBJ2-1; 12 bases align to TRBD2. V lost 3 bases and J lost 5; bases outside the gene matches: 12. The CDR3 extends over 18 amino acids. Germline CDR1 reads SGHRS; CDR2 reads YFSETQ.

V is TRBV29-1 and J is TRBJ2-7; D gene uncertain. Trimming took 7 bases from V and 6 from J, leaving 10 bases between them. Germline V lookup: CDR1 SQVTM, CDR2 ANQGSEA. The CDR3 runs to 10 residues. This CDR3 reads CSEGVCEQYF. The CDR3 DNA reads as TGCAGCGAAGGAGTGTGCGAGCAGTACTTC.

CDR3 sequence (DNA): TGCGCCAGCAGCGAAAGACTGGGACAGTCCAAAAACATTCAGTACTTC. The encoded protein is CASSERLGQSKNIQYF. The rearrangement joins TRBV5-1 to TRBJ2-4, with 7 bases that match TRBD1. Unmatched junction bases numbered 9, after V lost 4 bases and J lost 2 bases. This CDR3 region has 16 residues. Germline assignment: CDR1 SGHRS and CDR2 YFSETQ.

This chain joins TRBV19 and TRBJ1-1, with 8 bases fitting TRBD1. This CDR3 is 15 amino acids long. The germline V gene has CDR1 LNHDA and CDR2 SQIVND (reference sequence). V trimming: 7 bases; J trimming: 0 bases; junction bases outside the gene matches: 7. CDR3 protein: CASTRDRIMNTEAFF. The CDR3 DNA reads TGTGCCAGTACCCGGGACAGGATAATGAACACTGAAGCTTTCTTT.